The next 17 T cell receptor beta chains were all read from a single sample in a study of Ad26.COV2.S vaccination and SARS-CoV-2 variants (TCRdb year 2021). Per the publication, the treatment or condition label means: some 20 received Ad26.COV2.S at low or high dose, single or two shots; five or six received placebo; per-sample allocation not given. For vaccine and placebo recipients, the sequenced repertoires came from samples collected on day 63 after the first injection. The library was generated by the immunoSEQ multiplex PCR assay. Imported from immuneACCESS, the table was reduced by TCRdb to in-frame sequences with V and J called. These copies leave out some clones; in studies compared against another copy, an unresolved V gene accounts for under half, and the cause of the remainder is not known. This sample holds hundreds of thousands of clones; 88% were observed only once. The ten top clones hold 6.4% of the sample.

This sample comprised peripheral blood, obtained in a trial of Ad26.COV2.S vaccine versus placebo. Source of these receptors: a person aged 18 to 65 who received the Ad26.COV2.S COVID-19 vaccine or a placebo.

V is TRBV7-6 and J is TRBJ2-3, with a weak D call TRBD2 (6 bases). V was cut by 4 bases and J by 1 base, with 15 bases left in between. From germline, CDR1 is SGHVS and CDR2 FNYEAQ. The CDR3 covers 16 residues. The CDR3 protein is CASSSHLGGGTDTQYF. The DNA for the CDR3 is TGTGCCAGCAGCTCCCATCTCGGAGGGGGCACAGATACGCAGTATTTT. The variable domain in full, with the rest retrieved from reference TRBV7-6 and TRBJ2-3, is GAGVSQSPRYKVTKRGQDVALRCDPISGHVSLYWYRQALGQGPEFLTYFNYEAQQDKSGLPNDRFSAERPEGSISTLTIQRTEQRDSAMYRCASSSHLGGGTDTQYFGPGTRLTVL.

The genes are TRBV12-5 and TRBJ1-3, with D perhaps TRBD1 (6 bases). V was clipped by 6 bases and J by 0 bases, with 12 bases between them. Germline CDR1 and CDR2: LGHNT and FRNRAP. This CDR3 is built from 15 residues. CDR3 amino acids: CASGSTGFSGNTIYF. In DNA form, the CDR3 reads TGTGCTAGTGGGTCTACAGGGTTCTCTGGAAACACCATATATTTT.

J is TRBJ1-2 and V is TRBV6-5; TRBD1 is a possible D gene (5 bases). This CDR3 spans 12 amino acids. From germline, CDR1 is MNHEY and CDR2 SVGAGI. V lost 8 bases to trimming and J lost 4 bases, with 11 bases between them. CDR3 sequence: CASGGTAYGYTF. In DNA form, the CDR3 reads TGTGCCAGCGGAGGGACTGCCTATGGCTACACCTTC.

The chain couples TRBV7-3 to TRBJ2-3, with D possibly being TRBD2 (6 bases). Deletions cut 2 bases from V and 3 bases from J, with 12 bases between. From germline, CDR1 is SGHTA and CDR2 FQGTGA. CDR3 length: 15 amino acids. The CDR3, as DNA: TGTGCCAGCAGCTTATCGGGGGTTCTGACAGATACGCAGTATTTT. This translates into CASSLSGVLTDTQYF.

In this sample, this clone turned up once. CDR3 residues: CATSISSGTAQFF. CDR3 sequence (DNA): TGTGCCACCAGCATCTCTAGCGGAACTGCACAGTTCTTC. The V and J genes are TRBV15 and TRBJ2-1; 7 bases are a match to TRBD2. This CDR3 is built from 13 residues. Unmatched junction bases numbered 10, after V lost 4 bases and J lost 13 bases. In germline, CDR1 is LNHNV, CDR2 YYDKDF (reference sequence). Supplemented by reference TRBV15 and TRBJ2-1, the full variable domain reads DAMVIQNPRYQVTQFGKPVTLSCSQTLNHNVMYWYQQKSSQAPKLLFHYYDKDFNNEADTPDNFQSRRPNTSFCFLDIRSPGLGDTAMYLCATSISSGTAQFFGPGTRLTVL.

J is TRBJ1-1 and V is TRBV4-3, with D hard to call. The CDR3 sequence is 15 residues long. Trimming took 0 bases from V and 1 from J, leaving 9 bases between them. The germline CDR1 and CDR2 sequences are LGHNA and YSLEER. CDR3 sequence: CASSQDVAGNTEAFF. The CDR3 bases are TGCGCCAGCAGCCAAGATGTCGCGGGGAACACTGAAGCTTTCTTT.

The chain joins TRBV7-3 to TRBJ2-3; 7 nucleotides line up with TRBD2. Trimming at V came to 5 bases and at J to 1 base, leaving 9 bases not matched to a gene. The CDR3 totals 16 residues. Germline V gene lookup returns CDR1 SGHTA and CDR2 FQGTGA. The CDR3 reads CASSKETSVGTDTQYF. DNA for the CDR3: TGTGCCAGCAGCAAAGAAACTAGCGTAGGCACAGATACGCAGTATTTT.

The chain employs TRBV24-1 and TRBJ1-2; 12 bases are shared with TRBD1. V was pared by 2 bases and J by 8 bases, with 8 bases of the junction left unmatched. Germline V gene lookup returns CDR1 KGHDR and CDR2 SFDVKD. The CDR3 runs to 16 residues. In DNA form, the CDR3 reads TGTGCCACCAGTGATTCCGGGACAGGGGGCGGTGAAGGCTACACCTTC. Amino acids: CATSDSGTGGGEGYTF.

Regarding this clone: This CDR3 is also generated by other DNA sequences in the sample. The chain links TRBV6-2 or TRBV6-3 to TRBJ2-7, with D hard to call. Germline assignment: CDR1 MNHEY and CDR2 SVGEGT. The CDR3 contains 12 residues. The V gene lost 6 bases and the J gene lost 3 bases, with 9 bases spanning the gap. This chain's CDR3 is CASSLESYEQYF. The CDR3 region has the DNA TGTGCCAGCAGCCTCGAGAGCTACGAGCAGTACTTC.

The J gene is TRBJ2-7, the V gene TRBV7-3; D gene ambiguous. This CDR3 comprises 13 residues. Trimming took 3 bases from V and 10 from J, leaving 16 bases between them. CDR1 is SGHTA, CDR2 FQGTGA, per germline. CDR3 sequence reads: CASSFLHSDNQYF. The CDR3 nucleotides are TGTGCCAGCAGCTTTCTCCATTCAGATAACCAGTACTTC.

CDR3 protein: CASSSANSNQPQHF. DNA for the CDR3: TGTGCCAGCAGTTCGGCCAATAGCAATCAGCCCCAGCATTTT. The rearrangement links TRBV2 to TRBJ1-5; the D is unclear. Germline V gene sequence: CDR1 SNHLY, CDR2 FYNNEI. Deletions cut 5 bases from V and 0 bases from J, with 8 bases between. The length of the CDR3 is 14 residues.

The chain employs TRBV5-5 and TRBJ2-7; no reliable D call. The CDR3 has 13 amino acids. Germline assignment: CDR1 SGHKS and CDR2 YYEKEE (reference sequence). V dropped 0 bases and J dropped 7 bases, with 11 bases sitting between them. CDR3 amino acids: CASSLAGPREQYF. DNA of the CDR3: TGTGCCAGCAGCTTGGCCGGTCCTCGGGAGCAGTACTTC.

V gene TRBV7-2 combines with J gene TRBJ2-1; 10 bases are shared with TRBD1. This CDR3 contains 16 residues. The V segment lost 4 bases and the J segment 3 bases; nucleotides outside the gene matches: 6. The germline gives CDR1 SGHTA, CDR2 FQGNSA. The CDR3 spells CASSYRQGASYNEQFF. CDR3 DNA: TGTGCCAGCAGCTACCGACAGGGGGCTAGCTACAATGAGCAGTTCTTC.

V and J are TRBV28 and TRBJ2-7; D remains ambiguous. The CDR3 loop spans 15 amino acids. Trimming shortened V by 4 bases and J by 2 bases, and 15 bases separated the two germline ends. Germline-derived CDR1 and CDR2 are MDHEN and SYDVKM. CDR3 protein: CASSYGPSPTYEQYF. CDR3 bases: TGTGCCAGCAGTTACGGGCCATCTCCAACCTACGAGCAGTACTTC.

This chain joins TRBV5-1 and TRBJ2-1; perhaps TRBD1 as D (6 bases). The CDR3 consists of 14 residues. V shed 6 bases and J shed 9 bases, with 19 bases lying between them. Germline values: CDR1 SGHRS, CDR2 YFSETQ. CDR3 nucleotides: TGCGCCAGCACAGGGTCTCAAGTAGGGGGTGAGCAGTTCTTC. Encoded protein: CASTGSQVGGEQFF.

The count of this clone is one. The genes are TRBV30 and TRBJ2-2; D gene uncertain. Deletions cut 6 bases from V and 6 bases from J, with 17 bases between. This CDR3 contains 14 residues. Germline-derived CDR1 and CDR2 are GTSNPN and SVGIG (reference sequence). CDR3 region: CACRWGRGPGELFF. The CDR3 DNA is TGTGCCTGCCGCTGGGGTCGAGGACCCGGGGAGCTGTTTTTT.

The chain couples TRBV19 to TRBJ2-2, with D unclear. The germline V gene has CDR1 LNHDA and CDR2 SQIVND (reference sequence). Trimming took off 7 bases at V and 1 base at J, with 19 bases between the two ends. The CDR3 runs 17 residues. The CDR3: CASNFERVLGNTGELFF. The DNA for the CDR3 is TGTGCCAGTAATTTTGAAAGGGTCTTAGGGAACACCGGGGAGCTGTTTTTT. Using reference TRBV19 and TRBJ2-2 for the parts outside the CDR3, the full variable domain is DGGITQSPKYLFRKEGQNVTLSCEQNLNHDAMYWYRQDPGQGLRLIYYSQIVNDFQKGDIAEGYSVSREKKESFPLTVTSAQKNPTAFYLCASNFERVLGNTGELFFGEGSRLTVL.